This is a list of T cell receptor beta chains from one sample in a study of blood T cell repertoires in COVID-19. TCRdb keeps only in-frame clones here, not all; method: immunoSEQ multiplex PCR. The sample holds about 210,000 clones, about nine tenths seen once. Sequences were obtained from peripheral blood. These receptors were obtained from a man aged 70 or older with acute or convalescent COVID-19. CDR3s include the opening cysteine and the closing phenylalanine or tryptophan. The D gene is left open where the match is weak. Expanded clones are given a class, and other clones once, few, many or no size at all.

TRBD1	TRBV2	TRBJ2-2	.	TGTGCCAGCAAAACCGGGACAGCGACCACCGGGGAGCTGTTTTTT	CASKTGTATTGELFF
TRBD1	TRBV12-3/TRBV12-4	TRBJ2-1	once	TGTGCCAGCAGCACTGGACAGGGCAGTGGGCTCTTC	CASSTGQGSGLF
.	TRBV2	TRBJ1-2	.	TGTGCCAGCAGTGCGGACAGCACCAGTGCCAACTATGGCTACACCTTC	CASSADSTSANYGYTF
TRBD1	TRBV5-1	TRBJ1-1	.	TGCGCCAGCAGCACCCGACAGGGGAACACTGAAGCTTTCTTT	CASSTRQGNTEAFF
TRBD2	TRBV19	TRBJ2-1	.	TGTGCCAGTAGTACTCATTCACGAGGGACTAGCGGGAGTTATGAGCAGTTCTTC	CASSTHSRGTSGSYEQFF
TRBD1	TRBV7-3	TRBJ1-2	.	TGTGCCAGCAGCTTAGGGACAGGGAACTATGGCTACACCTTC	CASSLGTGNYGYTF
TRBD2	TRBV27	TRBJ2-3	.	TGTGCCAGCAGTTTAATGCAGCGGGGGGATACGCAGTATTTT	CASSLMQRGDTQYF
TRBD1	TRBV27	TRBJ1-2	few	TGTGCCAGCAGTACGGATTACAGGGGGCGGATCATTGGCTACACCTTC	CASSTDYRGRIIGYTF
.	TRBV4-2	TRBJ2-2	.	TGTGCCAGCAGCCAGGGGGCGGATACCGGGGAGCTGTTTTTT	CASSQGADTGELFF
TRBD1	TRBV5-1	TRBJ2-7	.	TGCGCCAGCAGCTTGATGGACAGGGACTACGAGCAGTACTTC	CASSLMDRDYEQYF
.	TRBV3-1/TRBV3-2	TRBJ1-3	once	TGTGCCAGCAGCCAAGGGAGTGGAAACACCATATATTTT	CASSQGSGNTIYF
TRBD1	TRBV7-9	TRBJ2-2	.	TGTGCCAGCAGCAAGGGACAGGGATACGACACCGGGGAGCTGTTTTTT	CASSKGQGYDTGELFF
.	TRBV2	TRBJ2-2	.	TGTGCCAGCCACGGACTGGTCCTAACCGGGGAGCTGTTTTTT	CASHGLVLTGELFF
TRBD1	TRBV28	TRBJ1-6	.	TGTGCCAGTACGTCACCGGGGACAGGAAATTCACCCCTCCACTTT	CASTSPGTGNSPLHF
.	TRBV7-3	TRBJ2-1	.	TGTGCCAGCAGTAGCACCGCTTACAATGAGCAGTTCTTC	CASSSTAYNEQFF
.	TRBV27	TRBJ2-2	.	TGTGCCAGCAGACGGGGCCAGGGGTCCGGGGAGCTGTTTTTT	CASRRGQGSGELFF
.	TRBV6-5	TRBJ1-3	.	TGTGCCAGCAGTTACTCGAGCCTTGGAAACACCATATATTTT	CASSYSSLGNTIYF
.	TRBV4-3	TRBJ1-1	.	TGCGCCAGCAGCCAAGATTGGGGGGATAGCACTGAAGCTTTCTTT	CASSQDWGDSTEAFF
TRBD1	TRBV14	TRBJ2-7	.	TGTGCCAGCAGCCTCGTTGTGGGACAGGGGCCCTACGAGCAGTACTTC	CASSLVVGQGPYEQYF
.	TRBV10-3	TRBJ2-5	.	TGTGCCATCAGTACAGATAACCAAGAGACCCAGTACTTC	CAISTDNQETQYF